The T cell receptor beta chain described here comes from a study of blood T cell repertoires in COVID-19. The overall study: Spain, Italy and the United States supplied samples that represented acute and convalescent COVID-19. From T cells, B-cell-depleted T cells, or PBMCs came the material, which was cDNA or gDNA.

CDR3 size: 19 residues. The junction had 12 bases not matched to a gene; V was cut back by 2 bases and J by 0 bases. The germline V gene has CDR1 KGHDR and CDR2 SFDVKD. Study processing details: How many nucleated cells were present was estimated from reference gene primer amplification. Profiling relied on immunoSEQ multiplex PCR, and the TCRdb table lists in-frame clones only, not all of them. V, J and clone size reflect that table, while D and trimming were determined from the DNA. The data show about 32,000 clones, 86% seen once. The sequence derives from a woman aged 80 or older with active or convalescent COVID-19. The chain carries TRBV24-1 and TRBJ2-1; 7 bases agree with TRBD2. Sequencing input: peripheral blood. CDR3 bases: TGTGCCACCAGTGATTGGGGCGGGAGCCCTAAAAGCTCCTACAATGAGCAGTTCTTC. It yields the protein CATSDWGGSPKSSYNEQFF.